The 3 T cell receptor beta chains below were found in one sample sequenced in a study of T cell repertoires in cytomegalovirus infection. TCRdb ran MiXCR on the reads and lists one entry per CDR3 protein. The sample holds more than 300,000 distinct CDR3 sequences, around a third seen once. Their antigen targets remain unknown. The sequencing here drew on cultured PBMCs, taken from culture after CMV antigen stimulation. Source of these receptors: a human donor in good health (CMV status not recorded). Some clones in this sample may be carry-over from other donors' samples.

This clonotype was counted a few times. V usage is TRBV28 and J usage is TRBJ2-7; D gene ambiguous. This CDR3 contains 14 residues. The germline CDR1 and CDR2 sequences are MDHEN and SYDVKM. V lost 4 bases and J lost 5, with 15 bases in between. The CDR3 reads CASSSSQALHEQYF. The CDR3 nucleotides read TGTGCCAGCAGTTCCTCCCAGGCTTTGCACGAGCAGTACTTC.

CDR3 in amino acids: CASSRVTGGGNYEQYF. DNA for the CDR3: TGTGCCAGCAGCAGAGTAACAGGGGGGGGAAACTACGAGCAGTACTTC. The genes are TRBV7-2 and TRBJ2-7, with a weak D call TRBD1 (8 bases). Deletions cut 5 bases from V and 3 bases from J, with 20 bases between. The V gene's germline CDR1 is SGHTA and CDR2 FQGNSA. The CDR3 runs 16 residues.

This clonotype came up a few times. The chain recombines TRBV19 with TRBJ1-1; D is undetermined. Germline V gene lookup returns CDR1 LNHDA and CDR2 SQIVND (reference sequence). V was trimmed by 3 bases and J by 5 bases, leaving 13 bases between them. The CDR3 has 14 residues. This CDR3 is CASSMLEGGTEAFF. DNA of the CDR3: TGTGCCAGTAGTATGTTAGAGGGTGGGACTGAAGCTTTCTTT.